The T cell receptor (beta chain) under discussion was sequenced for a study of T cell clonality in common variable immunodeficiency. The assay was immunoSEQ multiplex PCR, and TCRdb's table has in-frame clones only and misses some. The sample includes roughly 50,000 clones, none of them occurring once. General study points: CVID subjects had higher TCRbeta clonality than healthy controls, most marked in about a third.

This clone came up many times. The antigen remains unidentified. The CDR3 end lies 3 residues beyond the end of the read and is filled in from the germline J gene. This CDR3 region has 14 residues. V was cut by 6 bases and J by 4 bases, with 12 bases left in between. Germline V CDR1 and CDR2: MNHEY, SVGEGT. This chain uses TRBV6-2 or TRBV6-3 with TRBJ2-2, with D maybe TRBD1 (6 bases). This sequence was found in a person between 18 and 75 years old in good health. Material: peripheral blood mononuclear cells. CDR3 amino acids: CASRFRGSTGELFF. Partial CDR3 DNA: TGTGCCAGCAGGTTCAGGGGAAGCACCGGGGAG.